A single sample gave rise to the 20 T cell receptor beta chains below, sequenced in a study of tumor-infiltrating lymphocytes in primary liver carcinoma. The investigators made TCR beta cDNA from about 0.45 ug total RNA, using a constant-region primer. Modified slightly, ARM-PCR produced TCR beta libraries over three nested multiplex PCR rounds. Use of TRBV1-TRBV30 forward primers with a C-beta reverse primer characterized the first two PCR rounds, which lasted around 9 cycles each. TCRdb used MiXCR to reprocess the multiplex PCR reads, holding one entry per CDR3 protein. The table shows 250,000 to 350,000 distinct CDR3 sequences, with approximately 58% occurring only once. Unsorted whole blood served as the source of blood RNA, and germline DNA was extracted as well. Sequencing was performed on peripheral blood. All receptors come from a woman in her thirties with primary liver carcinoma and hepatitis B virus infection.

A word on this clonotype: This may come from a read error, since a much larger clone is one base off. V gene TRBV5-1 combines with J gene TRBJ2-7; the D is unclear. V lost 4 bases and J 2 bases, leaving 13 bases between the germline ends. CDR1 and CDR2 (germline): SGHRS, YFSETQ. The CDR3 is made up of 14 amino acids. The CDR3, as DNA: TGCGCCAGCAGCGTGCCGTCCGAGACCTACGAGCAGTACTTC. It is translated as CASSVPSETYEQYF.

The rearrangement joins TRBV28 to TRBJ2-7; 10 bases map to TRBD2. The germline CDR1 and CDR2 sequences are MDHEN and SYDVKM. CDR3 length equals 14 residues. Germline trimming cut 6 bases from V and 5 bases from J; bases unmatched to any gene: 7. DNA of the CDR3: TGTGCCAGCAGCTCTCTAGCGGGAGTAAACGAGCAGTACTTC. Residues: CASSSLAGVNEQYF.

Notes on this clonotype: This sequence may be a read error, since a much larger clone differs from it by one base. The CDR3, as DNA: TGTGCCAGCAGACGGGGCAGCTTAACAGAAGCTTTCTTT. Translated, it gives CASRRGSLTEAFF. J is TRBJ1-1 and V is TRBV6-5; possible D gene TRBD1, 5 bases. Germline-derived CDR1 and CDR2 are MNHEY and SVGAGI. The CDR3 is 13 amino acids. V shed 6 bases and J shed 8 bases, with 16 bases lying between them.

The chain carries TRBV6-5 and TRBJ2-6; no clear D. V lost 8 bases to trimming and J lost 0 bases, with 14 bases between them. Germline CDR1 MNHEY, CDR2 SVGAGI. CDR3 size: 16 residues. The DNA of the CDR3 is TGTGCCAGCGGTTGGAACTTCGACTCTGGGGCCAACGTCCTGACTTTC. Protein sequence: CASGWNFDSGANVLTF.

A remark on this clonotype: A clone one base away is much larger, so this may be a read error. The V gene is TRBV29-1, the J gene TRBJ2-1, with D possibly being TRBD1 (5 bases). The CDR3 is 12 residues long. Germline CDR1 SQVTM, CDR2 ANQGSEA. The CDR3: CGVEGVRAEQFF. The CDR3 nucleotides are TGCGGCGTTGAAGGTGTCAGGGCTGAGCAGTTCTTC.

This clonotype was counted once. A read error may account for a junction end that differs from germline. The CDR3 reads CVSSWRGDSYEQYF. The CDR3 DNA is TGTGTCAGCAGCTGGAGAGGGGATTCATACGAGCAGTACTTC. This chain joins TRBV5-4 and TRBJ2-7, with D tentatively TRBD1 or TRBD2 (5 bases each). The germline V gene has CDR1 SGHNT and CDR2 YYREEE (reference sequence). This CDR3 is 14 amino acids long.

This rearrangement joins TRBV6-2 or TRBV6-3 to TRBJ2-5; possibly TRBD2 for D (7 bases). Trimming took 5 bases from V and 7 from J, leaving 14 bases between them. Germline CDR1 reads MNHEY; CDR2 reads SVGEGT. CDR3 length: 13 amino acids. The CDR3 DNA follows: TGTGCCAGCAGTCCTCAGGGAGGGGGGACCCAGTACTTC. Its protein product is CASSPQGGGTQYF.

A few counts support this clonotype. This clone may be a read error of a much larger clone one base away. This sequence joins TRBV6-6 and TRBJ2-7; D possibly corresponds to TRBD1 (6 bases). The germline gives CDR1 MNHNY, CDR2 SVGAGI (reference sequence). This CDR3 spans 16 amino acids. The CDR3, as DNA: TGTGCCAGCATTTACTCGAAGGGGTCAGGGGCAGGCGAGCAGTACTTC. It specifies CASIYSKGSGAGEQYF.

This rearrangement joins TRBV12-3 or TRBV12-4 to TRBJ2-1, with D possibly being TRBD1 (6 bases). This CDR3 region has 17 residues. Trimming stripped 1 base from V and 2 bases from J, with 15 bases between. The CDR3 loop reads CASSLVPYRQAYNEQFF. DNA for the CDR3: TGTGCCAGCAGTTTAGTCCCATATCGACAGGCCTACAATGAGCAGTTCTTC.

The V call is TRBV4-1, the J call TRBJ2-7, with D possibly TRBD1 on 5 matching bases. Trimming took 4 bases from V and 3 from J, leaving 13 bases between them. The CDR3 is 14 residues long. Germline CDR1 is MGHRA and CDR2 is YSYEKL. CDR3 protein: CASSRDWGSYEQYF. CDR3 coding DNA: TGCGCCAGCAGCCGAGATTGGGGCAGCTACGAGCAGTACTTC.

V gene TRBV6-2 or TRBV6-3 combines with J gene TRBJ2-7; no firm D call. The V gene lost 7 bases and the J gene lost 6 bases, with 19 bases spanning the gap. The germline V gene encodes CDR1 MNHEY and CDR2 SVGEGT. This CDR3 spans 14 amino acids. CDR3 bases: TGTGCCAGCAATATATCGGACCCCCCCGCCGAGCAGTACTTC. Protein: CASNISDPPAEQYF.

Turning to this clonotype: One end of the junction varies from germline; a read error may be responsible. The chain recombines TRBV7-3 with TRBJ1-1, with D uncertain. This CDR3 is built from 13 residues. Germline V CDR1 and CDR2: SGHTA, FQGTGA. The CDR3 region has the DNA TGTGCCAGCAGTTTAACGCCCCCTGGTGAAGCTTTCTTT. Amino acids: CASSLTPPGEAFF.

The genes are TRBV12-3 or TRBV12-4 and TRBJ2-5, with 8 bases fitting TRBD2. With 3 bases clipped from V and 4 bases from J, the junction kept 7 bases outside the gene matches. This CDR3 is 15 amino acids long. This chain's CDR3 is CASSFATGGIETQYF. In nucleotides, the CDR3 is TGTGCCAGCAGTTTCGCCACGGGAGGGATAGAGACCCAGTACTTC.

V gene TRBV5-1 combines with J gene TRBJ1-4; D not resolved. Germline V gene lookup returns CDR1 SGHRS and CDR2 YFSETQ. This CDR3 is built from 16 residues. The V end was cut by 4 bases, the J end by 3 bases, with 16 bases between. The CDR3 spells CASSLPSEEANEKLFF. CDR3 DNA: TGCGCCAGCAGCCTACCTTCAGAGGAGGCTAATGAAAAACTGTTTTTT.

About this clonotype itself: A read error may produce the germline difference seen at one junction end. This rearrangement joins TRBV29-1 to TRBJ2-4; D is unresolved. Per the germline V gene, CDR1 is SQVTM and CDR2 is ANQGSEA. The CDR3 totals 12 residues. The CDR3 spells CSINSLGNIQYF. DNA of the CDR3: TGCAGCATTAATTCCCTGGGGAACATTCAGTATTTC.

Comments on this clonotype: It is likely a read error, because the conserved phenylalanine at the end of the CDR3 is missing. The J gene is TRBJ2-1, the V gene TRBV7-8, with unresolved D. The ends were cut back, 0 bases at V and 9 bases at J, with 9 bases in the middle. The CDR3 consists of 13 residues. Germline V CDR1 and CDR2: SGHVS, FQNEAQ. The CDR3 sequence: CASSLALSTEQFL. The CDR3 DNA follows: TGTGCCAGCAGCTTAGCGCTCTCTACTGAGCAGTTCTTA.

In regard to this clonotype: This may come from a read error, since a much larger clone is one base off. The genes are TRBV6-5 and TRBJ2-4, with D possibly being TRBD1 (6 bases). The length of the CDR3 is 14 residues. Germline V gene data show CDR1 as MNHEY and CDR2 as SVGAGI. The CDR3 spells CVSSTPTGPGIQYF. The CDR3 DNA follows: TGTGTCAGCAGTACCCCGACAGGCCCCGGCATTCAGTACTTC.

The V call is TRBV12-3 or TRBV12-4, the J call TRBJ2-7, with D maybe TRBD1 (7 bases). This CDR3 spans 17 amino acids. V was shortened by 5 bases and J by 7 bases, with 27 bases between the two germline ends. CDR3 in DNA: TGTGCCAGCAGTCCCGCCAGGGGGGCAGGGGCGGTTAAAGAGCAGTACTTC. Protein: CASSPARGAGAVKEQYF.

This clonotype came up many times. The chain employs TRBV6-2 or TRBV6-3 and TRBJ2-5; weak D call: TRBD1 (6 bases). Per germline, CDR1 MNHEY and CDR2 SVGEGT. V gave up 6 bases and J gave up 1 base, with 9 bases separating them. The CDR3 length is 13 residues. This CDR3 reads CASRQGFQETQYF. Here the CDR3 DNA reads TGTGCCAGCAGACAGGGCTTCCAAGAGACCCAGTACTTC.

V and J are TRBV5-6 and TRBJ2-3; 7 positions agree with TRBD1. The V and J ends lost 4 bases and 7 bases, in that order; junction bases with no gene match: 15. Germline CDR1 reads SGHDT; CDR2 reads YYEEEE. The CDR3 has 16 amino acids. CDR3 sequence reads: CASSPTGIGGVYTQYF. Written as DNA, the CDR3 is TGTGCCAGCAGCCCAACCGGGATAGGGGGCGTCTATACGCAGTATTTT.